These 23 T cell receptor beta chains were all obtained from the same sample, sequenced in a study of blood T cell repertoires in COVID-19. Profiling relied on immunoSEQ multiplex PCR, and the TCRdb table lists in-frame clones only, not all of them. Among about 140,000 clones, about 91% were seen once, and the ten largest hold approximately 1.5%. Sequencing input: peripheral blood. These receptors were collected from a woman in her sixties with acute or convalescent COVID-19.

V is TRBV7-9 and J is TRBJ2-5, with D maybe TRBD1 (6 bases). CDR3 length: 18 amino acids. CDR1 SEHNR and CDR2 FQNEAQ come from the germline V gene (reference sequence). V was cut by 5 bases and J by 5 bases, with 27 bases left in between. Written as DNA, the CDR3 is TGTGCCAGCAGCCGAATAACTCCGGGACATCCTTACGGGGAGACCCAGTACTTC. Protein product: CASSRITPGHPYGETQYF.

CDR3 sequence: CASRSEGQGGTEAFF. The CDR3 nucleotides read TGTGCCAGCAGGTCAGAAGGGCAGGGGGGTACTGAAGCTTTCTTT. The chain employs TRBV6-5 and TRBJ1-1; TRBD1 matches at 7 bases. The CDR3 is made up of 15 amino acids. Trimming removed 6 bases from V and 5 bases from J; junction bases left unmatched: 12. From germline, CDR1 is MNHEY and CDR2 SVGAGI.

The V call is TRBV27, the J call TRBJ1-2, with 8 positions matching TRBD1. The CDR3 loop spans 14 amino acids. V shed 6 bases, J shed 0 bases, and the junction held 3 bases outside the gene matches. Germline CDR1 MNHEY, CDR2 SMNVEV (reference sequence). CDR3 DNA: TGTGCCAGCAGCCTACAGGGGGCTAACTATGGCTACACCTTC. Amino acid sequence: CASSLQGANYGYTF.

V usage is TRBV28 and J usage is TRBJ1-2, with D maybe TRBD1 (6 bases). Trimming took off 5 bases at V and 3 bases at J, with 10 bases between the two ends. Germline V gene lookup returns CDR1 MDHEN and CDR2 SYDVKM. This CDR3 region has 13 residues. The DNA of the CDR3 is TGTGCCAGCAGTCTAAGGACAGACTATGGCTACACCTTC. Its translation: CASSLRTDYGYTF.

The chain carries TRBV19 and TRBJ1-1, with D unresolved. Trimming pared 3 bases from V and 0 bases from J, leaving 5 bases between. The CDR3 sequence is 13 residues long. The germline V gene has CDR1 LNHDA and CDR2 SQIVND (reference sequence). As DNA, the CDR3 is TGTGCCAGTAGTATTGGAGTGAACACTGAAGCTTTCTTT. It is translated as CASSIGVNTEAFF.

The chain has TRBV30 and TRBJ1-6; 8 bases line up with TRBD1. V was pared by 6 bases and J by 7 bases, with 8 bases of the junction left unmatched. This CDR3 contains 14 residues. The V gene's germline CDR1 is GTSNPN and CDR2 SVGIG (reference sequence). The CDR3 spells CACDPGGENSPLHF. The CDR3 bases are TGTGCCTGTGATCCAGGGGGCGAAAATTCACCCCTCCACTTT.

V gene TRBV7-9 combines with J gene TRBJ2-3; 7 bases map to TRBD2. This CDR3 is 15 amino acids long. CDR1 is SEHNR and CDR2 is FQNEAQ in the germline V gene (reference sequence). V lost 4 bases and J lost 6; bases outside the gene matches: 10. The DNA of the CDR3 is TGTGCCAGCAGCTCGGGACTACCCGCTTGGGATACGCAGTATTTT. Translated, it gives CASSSGLPAWDTQYF.

CDR3 residues: CASTRNPGQANTEAFF. CDR3 DNA sequence: TGTGCCAGCACTAGAAACCCGGGACAGGCGAACACTGAAGCTTTCTTT. V and J are TRBV6-4 and TRBJ1-1; 8 nucleotides agree with TRBD1. J lost 1 base, V lost 7 bases, and 11 bases had no gene match. Germline values: CDR1 MRHNA, CDR2 SNTAGT. The CDR3 covers 16 residues.

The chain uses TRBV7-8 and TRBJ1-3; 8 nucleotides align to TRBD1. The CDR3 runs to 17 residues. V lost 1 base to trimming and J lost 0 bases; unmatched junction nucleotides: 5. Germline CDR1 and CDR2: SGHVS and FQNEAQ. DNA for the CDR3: TGTGCCAGCAGCTTAGAGGGGACAGGACTCTCTGGAAACACCATATATTTT. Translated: CASSLEGTGLSGNTIYF.

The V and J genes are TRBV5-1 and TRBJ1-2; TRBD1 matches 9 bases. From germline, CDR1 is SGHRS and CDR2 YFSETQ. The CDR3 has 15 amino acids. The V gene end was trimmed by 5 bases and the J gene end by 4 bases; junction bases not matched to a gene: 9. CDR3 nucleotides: TGCGCCAGCAGACCAACAGGGGGCGAATCCTATGGCTACACCTTC. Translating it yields CASRPTGGESYGYTF.

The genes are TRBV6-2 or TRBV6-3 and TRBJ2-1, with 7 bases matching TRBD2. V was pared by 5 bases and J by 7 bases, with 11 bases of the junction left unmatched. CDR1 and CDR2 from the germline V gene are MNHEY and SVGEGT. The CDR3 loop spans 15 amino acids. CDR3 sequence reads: CASSGGTGTTNEQFF. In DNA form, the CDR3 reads TGTGCCAGCAGTGGCGGGACTGGGACTACAAATGAGCAGTTCTTC.

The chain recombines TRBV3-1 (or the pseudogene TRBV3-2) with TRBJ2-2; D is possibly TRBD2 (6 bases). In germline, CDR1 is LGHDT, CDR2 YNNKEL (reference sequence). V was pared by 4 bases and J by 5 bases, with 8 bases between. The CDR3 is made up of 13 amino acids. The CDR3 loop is CASSPGGTGELFF. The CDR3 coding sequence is TGTGCCAGCAGCCCAGGAGGGACCGGGGAGCTGTTTTTT.

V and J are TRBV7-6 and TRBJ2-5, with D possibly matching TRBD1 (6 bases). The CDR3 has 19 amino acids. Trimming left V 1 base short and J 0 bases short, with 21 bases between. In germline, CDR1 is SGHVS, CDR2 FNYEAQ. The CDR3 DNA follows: TGTGCCAGCAGCTTAGTTTTTGCAGGCAGGGGATTGTACCAAGAGACCCAGTACTTC. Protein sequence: CASSLVFAGRGLYQETQYF. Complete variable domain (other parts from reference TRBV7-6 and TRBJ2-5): GAGVSQSPRYKVTKRGQDVALRCDPISGHVSLYWYRQALGQGPEFLTYFNYEAQQDKSGLPNDRFSAERPEGSISTLTIQRTEQRDSAMYRCASSLVFAGRGLYQETQYFGPGTRLLVL.

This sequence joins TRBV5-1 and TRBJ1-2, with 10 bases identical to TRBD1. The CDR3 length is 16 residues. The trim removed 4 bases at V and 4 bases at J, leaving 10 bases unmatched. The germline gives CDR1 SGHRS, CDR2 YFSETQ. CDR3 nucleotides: TGCGCCAGCAGCCCCGGGACAGGGGAGTATGTCTATGGCTACACCTTC. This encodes CASSPGTGEYVYGYTF.

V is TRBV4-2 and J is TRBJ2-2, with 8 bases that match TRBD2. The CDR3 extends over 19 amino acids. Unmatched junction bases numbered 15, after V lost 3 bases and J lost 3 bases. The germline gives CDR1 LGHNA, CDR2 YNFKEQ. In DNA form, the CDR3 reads TGTGCCAGCAGCCATAAGGGAAGCGGGGGTCTTTTGTACACCGGGGAGCTGTTTTTT. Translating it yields CASSHKGSGGLLYTGELFF.

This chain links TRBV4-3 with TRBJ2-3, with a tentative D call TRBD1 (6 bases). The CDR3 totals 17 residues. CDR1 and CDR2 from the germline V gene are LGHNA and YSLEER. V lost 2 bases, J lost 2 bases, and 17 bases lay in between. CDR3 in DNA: TGCGCCAGCAGCCAATCCCCTACAGGGCCAATCACAGATACGCAGTATTTT. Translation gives CASSQSPTGPITDTQYF.

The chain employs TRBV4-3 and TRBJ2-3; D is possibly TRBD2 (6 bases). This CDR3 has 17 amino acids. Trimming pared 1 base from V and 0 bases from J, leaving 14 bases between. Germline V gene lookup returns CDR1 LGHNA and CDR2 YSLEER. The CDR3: CASSQGLARSSTDTQYF. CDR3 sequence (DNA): TGCGCCAGCAGCCAAGGGCTAGCGAGATCCAGCACAGATACGCAGTATTTT.

CDR3 nucleotide sequence: TGTGCCAGCAGCGAAGTACCGGGACAGGGATCCTACGAGCAGTACTTC. This codes for CASSEVPGQGSYEQYF. The chain links TRBV7-8 to TRBJ2-7; 9 bases match TRBD1. CDR1 is SGHVS, CDR2 FQNEAQ, per germline. This CDR3 spans 16 amino acids. V shed 5 bases and J 1 base; nucleotides not matched to a gene: 9.

Written as DNA, the CDR3 is TGTGCCAGCAGCTCGCAACCCCAGGGGGCAGGGACCGGGGAGCTGTTTTTT. It codes for CASSSQPQGAGTGELFF. This chain links TRBV7-3 with TRBJ2-2, with 8 positions matching TRBD1. The CDR3 totals 17 residues. After removal of 4 bases from V and 5 bases from J, the junction contained 12 bases not matched to a gene. Germline CDR1 SGHTA, CDR2 FQGTGA.

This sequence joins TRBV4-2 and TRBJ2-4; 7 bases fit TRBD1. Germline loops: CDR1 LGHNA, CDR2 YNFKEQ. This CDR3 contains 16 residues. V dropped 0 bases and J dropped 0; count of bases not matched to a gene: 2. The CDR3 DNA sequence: TGTGCCAGCAGCCAAGAACAGGGGCTAGCCAAAAACATTCAGTACTTC. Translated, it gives CASSQEQGLAKNIQYF.

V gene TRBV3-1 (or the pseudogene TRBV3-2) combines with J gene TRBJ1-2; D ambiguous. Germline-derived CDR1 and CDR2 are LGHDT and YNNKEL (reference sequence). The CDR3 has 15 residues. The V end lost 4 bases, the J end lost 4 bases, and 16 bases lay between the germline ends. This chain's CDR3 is CASSPGPTTAYGYTF. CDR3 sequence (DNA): TGTGCCAGCAGCCCTGGACCGACTACTGCCTATGGCTACACCTTC.

DNA for the CDR3: TGTGCCAGCAGCGTAGTTCCGTACAATCAGCCCCAGCATTTT. It yields the protein CASSVVPYNQPQHF. V and J are TRBV6-5 and TRBJ1-5, with D uncertain. Trimming stripped 6 bases from V and 3 bases from J, with 12 bases between. Germline assignment: CDR1 MNHEY and CDR2 SVGAGI. The CDR3 has 14 amino acids.

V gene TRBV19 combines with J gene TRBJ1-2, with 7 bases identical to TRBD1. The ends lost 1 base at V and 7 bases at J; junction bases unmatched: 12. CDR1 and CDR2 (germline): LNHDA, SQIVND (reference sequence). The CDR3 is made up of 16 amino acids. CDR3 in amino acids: CASSIGGDSSRSGYTF. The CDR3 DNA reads TGTGCCAGTAGTATAGGAGGGGACAGTTCTCGGTCTGGCTACACCTTC.